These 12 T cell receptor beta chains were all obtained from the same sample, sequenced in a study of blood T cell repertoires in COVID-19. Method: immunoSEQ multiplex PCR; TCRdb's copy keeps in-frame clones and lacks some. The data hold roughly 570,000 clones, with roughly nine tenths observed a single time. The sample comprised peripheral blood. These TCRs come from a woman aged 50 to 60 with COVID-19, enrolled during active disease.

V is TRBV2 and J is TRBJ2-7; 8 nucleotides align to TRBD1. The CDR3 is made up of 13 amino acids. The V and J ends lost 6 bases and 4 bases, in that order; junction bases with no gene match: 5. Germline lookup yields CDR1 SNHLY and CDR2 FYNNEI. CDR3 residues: CASREDREYEQYF. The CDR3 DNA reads TGTGCCAGCAGGGAGGACAGGGAGTACGAGCAGTACTTC.

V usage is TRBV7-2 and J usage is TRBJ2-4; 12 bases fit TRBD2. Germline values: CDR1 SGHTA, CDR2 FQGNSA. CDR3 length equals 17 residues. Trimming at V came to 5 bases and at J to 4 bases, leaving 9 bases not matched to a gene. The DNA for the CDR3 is TGTGCCAGCAGCCCGACTAGCGGGGGTCAGATAAAAAACATTCAGTACTTC. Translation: CASSPTSGGQIKNIQYF.

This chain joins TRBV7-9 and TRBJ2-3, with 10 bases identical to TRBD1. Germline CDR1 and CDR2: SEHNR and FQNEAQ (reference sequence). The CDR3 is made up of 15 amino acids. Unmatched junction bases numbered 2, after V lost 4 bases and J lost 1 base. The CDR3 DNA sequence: TGTGCCAGCAGCTCGGGGACAGGGGGCACAGATACGCAGTATTTT. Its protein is CASSSGTGGTDTQYF.

Here the CDR3 reads CASSRTGNTEAFF. The CDR3 DNA is TGTGCCAGCAGCCGTACAGGGAACACTGAAGCTTTCTTT. V is TRBV5-6 and J is TRBJ1-1; possible D gene TRBD1, 5 bases. Deletions cut 4 bases from V and 1 base from J, with 8 bases between. The CDR3 contains 13 residues. Germline V lookup: CDR1 SGHDT, CDR2 YYEEEE. The full variable domain, with the rest looked up from reference TRBV5-6 and TRBJ1-1, is DAGVTQSPTHLIKTRGQQVTLRCSPKSGHDTVSWYQQALGQGPQFIFQYYEEEERQRGNFPDRFSGHQFPNYSSELNVNALLLGDSALYLCASSRTGNTEAFFGQGTRLTVV.

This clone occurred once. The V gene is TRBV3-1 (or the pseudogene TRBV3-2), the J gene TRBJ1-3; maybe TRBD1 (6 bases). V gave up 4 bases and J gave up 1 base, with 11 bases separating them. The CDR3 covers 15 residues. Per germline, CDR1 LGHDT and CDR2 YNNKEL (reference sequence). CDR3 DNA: TGTGCCAGCAGCCCGTCTAGGGGGTCTGGAAACACCATATATTTT. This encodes CASSPSRGSGNTIYF.

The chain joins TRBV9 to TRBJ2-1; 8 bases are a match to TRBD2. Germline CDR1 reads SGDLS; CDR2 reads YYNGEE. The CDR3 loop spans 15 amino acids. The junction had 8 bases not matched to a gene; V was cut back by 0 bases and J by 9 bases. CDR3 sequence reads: CASSVASSGEGEQFF. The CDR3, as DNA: TGTGCCAGCAGCGTAGCGAGTAGCGGGGAGGGTGAGCAGTTCTTC.

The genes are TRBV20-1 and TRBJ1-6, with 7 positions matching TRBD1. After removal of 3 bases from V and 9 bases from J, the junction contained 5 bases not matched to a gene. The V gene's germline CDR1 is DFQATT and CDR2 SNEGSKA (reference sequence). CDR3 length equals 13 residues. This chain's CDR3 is CSASRGRSSPLHF. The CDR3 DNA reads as TGCAGTGCTAGTAGGGGGCGGAGTTCACCCCTCCACTTT.

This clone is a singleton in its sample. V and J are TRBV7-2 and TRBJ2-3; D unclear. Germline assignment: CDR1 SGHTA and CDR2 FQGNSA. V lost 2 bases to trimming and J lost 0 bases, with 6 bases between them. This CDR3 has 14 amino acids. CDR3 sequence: CASSLSRSTDTQYF. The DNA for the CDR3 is TGTGCCAGCAGCTTATCTAGAAGCACAGATACGCAGTATTTT.

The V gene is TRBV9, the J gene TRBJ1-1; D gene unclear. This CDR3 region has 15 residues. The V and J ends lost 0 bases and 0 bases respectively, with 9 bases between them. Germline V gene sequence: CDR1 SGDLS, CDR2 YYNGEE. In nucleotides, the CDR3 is TGTGCCAGCAGCGTAGCCGCGTCGCTGAACACTGAAGCTTTCTTT. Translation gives CASSVAASLNTEAFF.

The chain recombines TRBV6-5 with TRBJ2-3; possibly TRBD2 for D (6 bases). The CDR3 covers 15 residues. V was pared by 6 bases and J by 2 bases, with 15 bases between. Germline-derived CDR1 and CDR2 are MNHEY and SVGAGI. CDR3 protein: CASRTRGYHTDTQYF. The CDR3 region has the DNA TGTGCCAGCAGGACTCGGGGGTACCACACAGATACGCAGTATTTT.

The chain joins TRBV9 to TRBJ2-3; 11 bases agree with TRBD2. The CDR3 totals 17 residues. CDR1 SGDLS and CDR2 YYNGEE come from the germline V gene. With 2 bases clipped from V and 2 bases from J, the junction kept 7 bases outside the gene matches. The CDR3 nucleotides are TGTGCCAGCAGCGTCACCGGGACTAGCGGTCTCACAGATACGCAGTATTTT. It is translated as CASSVTGTSGLTDTQYF.

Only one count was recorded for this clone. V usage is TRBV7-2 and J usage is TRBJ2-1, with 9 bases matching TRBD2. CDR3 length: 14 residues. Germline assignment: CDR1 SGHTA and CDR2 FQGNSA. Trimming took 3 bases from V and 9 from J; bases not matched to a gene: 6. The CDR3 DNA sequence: TGTGCCAGCAGCTTGACCGCGGGGGGGCCTGAGCAGTTCTTC. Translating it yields CASSLTAGGPEQFF.